A single sample gave rise to the 11 T cell receptor beta chains below, sequenced in a study of blood T cells in healthy people across ages. The second PCR ran 7 to 11 cycles with a sample-barcoded 5' primer and J-beta primers. TCRdb itself ran the 5' RACE reads through MiXCR, one entry per CDR3 protein. The table lists fewer than 1,200,000 distinct CDR3 sequences, roughly 24% of them singletons, with about 0.72% in the top ten. This sample also appeared in a second study, on T cells of mothers and their children.

The sample consisted of blood. Source of these receptors: a girl aged 2 to 10 in good health.

This chain uses TRBV5-1 with TRBJ2-5; D unclear. Matching the DNA end better, TRBJ2-7 makes the J call doubtful. The CDR3 runs 12 residues. Germline V lookup: CDR1 SGHRS, CDR2 YFSETQ. In DNA form, the CDR3 reads TGCGCCAGCAGCTTGCAGGATGGCGAGCAGTACTTC. This translates into CASSLQDGEQYF.

This clonotype was counted only a few times. The chain links TRBV5-1 to TRBJ1-5; 8 bases align to TRBD1. Germline lookup yields CDR1 SGHRS and CDR2 YFSETQ. The CDR3 extends over 14 amino acids. V lost 4 bases, J lost 2 bases, and 2 bases stayed unmatched. In DNA, the CDR3 is TGCGCCAGCAGCGTACAGGGGGGCAATCAGCCCCAGCATTTT. It translates to CASSVQGGNQPQHF.

CDR3 DNA sequence: TGTGCCAGCAGACAGGGGCGGATCTATGGCTACACCTTC. It encodes CASRQGRIYGYTF. The V and J genes are TRBV7-2 and TRBJ1-2, with 7 bases that match TRBD1. CDR1 SGHTA and CDR2 FQGNSA come from the germline V gene. The V segment lost 6 bases and the J segment 4 bases; nucleotides outside the gene matches: 5. The CDR3 contains 13 residues.

This chain connects TRBV12-3 or TRBV12-4 to TRBJ2-1, with D possibly matching TRBD1 (5 bases). This CDR3 spans 13 amino acids. Trimming removed 6 bases at V and 8 bases at J, with 14 bases between. In DNA form, the CDR3 reads TGTGCCAGCAGCCGGACACCCTTGGATGAGCAGTTCTTC. It is translated as CASSRTPLDEQFF.

Only a few counts were recorded for this clonotype. The chain combines TRBV7-3 with TRBJ2-1, with D possibly matching TRBD1 (6 bases). In germline, CDR1 is SGHTA, CDR2 FQGTGA. V dropped 11 bases and J dropped 8 bases, with 13 bases sitting between them. The CDR3 spans 11 residues. CDR3 DNA: TGTGCCTCAGGGGAGATAGATGAGCAGTTCTTC. Translating gives CASGEIDEQFF.

J is TRBJ2-4 and V is TRBV20-1; possible D gene TRBD2, 5 bases. CDR3 length equals 14 residues. Germline loops: CDR1 DFQATT, CDR2 SNEGSKA (reference sequence). V lost 3 bases and J lost 8, with 17 bases in between. The CDR3 is CSASTRSGMDIQYF. The CDR3 DNA is TGCAGTGCTAGTACTAGGAGTGGGATGGACATTCAGTACTTC.

The chain employs TRBV19 and TRBJ1-1, with 8 nucleotides matching TRBD1. The CDR3 consists of 15 residues. CDR1 LNHDA and CDR2 SQIVND come from the germline V gene (reference sequence). With 5 bases clipped from V and 7 bases from J, the junction kept 12 bases outside the gene matches. CDR3 protein: CASSLRQGRSLEAFF. DNA for the CDR3: TGTGCCAGTAGTCTCCGACAGGGGCGCTCTCTTGAAGCTTTCTTT. The complete variable domain, with remaining parts taken from reference TRBV19 and TRBJ1-1, reads DGGITQSPKYLFRKEGQNVTLSCEQNLNHDAMYWYRQDPGQGLRLIYYSQIVNDFQKGDIAEGYSVSREKKESFPLTVTSAQKNPTAFYLCASSLRQGRSLEAFFGQGTRLTVV.

This clonotype was recorded a few times. The chain has TRBV12-3 or TRBV12-4 and TRBJ1-2; D gene unclear. V was pared by 2 bases and J by 1 base, with 11 bases between. The CDR3 contains 15 residues. CDR3 region: CASSLNAGDNYGYTF. The DNA of the CDR3 is TGTGCCAGCAGTTTAAATGCTGGGGATAACTATGGCTACACCTTC.

The chain employs TRBV7-3 and TRBJ2-3, with 9 bases that match TRBD2. V shed 10 bases, J shed 4 bases, and the junction held 15 bases outside the gene matches. This CDR3 contains 16 residues. CDR1 and CDR2 (germline): SGHTA, FQGTGA. The CDR3 nucleotides are TGTGCCAACAACCTCCTAGCGGGGACCCCCCCAGATACGCAGTATTTT. Amino acid sequence: CANNLLAGTPPDTQYF.

The V and J genes are TRBV28 and TRBJ2-7; TRBD1 might be the D (6 bases). CDR1 is MDHEN and CDR2 is SYDVKM in the germline V gene. The germline V and J ends were trimmed by 5 bases and 5 bases, with 16 bases remaining between them. CDR3 length equals 14 residues. In DNA form, the CDR3 reads TGTGCCAGCAGTCCTTACGGGACAAGGAACGAGCAGTACTTC. Its protein product is CASSPYGTRNEQYF.

The rearrangement joins TRBV5-1 to TRBJ2-5; possible D gene TRBD2, 5 bases. CDR3 length: 13 amino acids. Per the germline V gene, CDR1 is SGHRS and CDR2 is YFSETQ. The V end lost 4 bases, the J end lost 2 bases, and 9 bases lay between the germline ends. CDR3: CASSERDQETQYF. In DNA, the CDR3 is TGCGCCAGCAGCGAGAGGGATCAAGAGACCCAGTACTTC.